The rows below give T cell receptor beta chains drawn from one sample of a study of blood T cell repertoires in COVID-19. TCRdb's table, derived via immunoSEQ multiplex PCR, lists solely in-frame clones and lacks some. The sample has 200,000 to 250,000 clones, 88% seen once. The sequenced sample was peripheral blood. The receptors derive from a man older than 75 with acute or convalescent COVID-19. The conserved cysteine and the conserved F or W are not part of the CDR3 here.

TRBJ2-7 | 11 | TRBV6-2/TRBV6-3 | ASSLTGSAEQY
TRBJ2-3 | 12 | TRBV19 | ASSMSGGLFTQY
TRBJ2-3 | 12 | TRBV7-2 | ASSLGRQTDTQY
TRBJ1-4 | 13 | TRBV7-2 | ASSLTGGTNEKLF
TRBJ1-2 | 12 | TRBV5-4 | ASSLTGGNYGYT
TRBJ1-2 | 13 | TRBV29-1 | SVGIGGQGRYGYT
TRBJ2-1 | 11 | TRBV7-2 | ASSFGTYNEQF
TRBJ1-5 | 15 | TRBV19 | ASSPGQGGSSNQPQH
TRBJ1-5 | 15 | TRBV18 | ASSPPVRQGEPQPQH
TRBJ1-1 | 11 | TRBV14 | ASSVTRGGEAF
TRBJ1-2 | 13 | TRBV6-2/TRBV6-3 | ASSFGTGGNYGYT
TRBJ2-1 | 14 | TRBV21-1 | ASSKGGQDPYNEQF
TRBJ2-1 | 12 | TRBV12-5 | ASGSQTGKNEQF
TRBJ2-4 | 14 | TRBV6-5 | ASSYSGQIAKNIQY
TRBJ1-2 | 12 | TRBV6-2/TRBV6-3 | ASSPTNNNYGYT
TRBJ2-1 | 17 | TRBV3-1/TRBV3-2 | ASSHNYGTSGGLYNEQF
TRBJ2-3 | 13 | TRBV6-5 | ASRPGTSGVDTQY
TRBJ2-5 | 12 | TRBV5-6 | ASSLRGAEETQY
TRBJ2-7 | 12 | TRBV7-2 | ASSLVNRAYEQY
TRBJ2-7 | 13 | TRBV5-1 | ASSLSPDRKYEQY
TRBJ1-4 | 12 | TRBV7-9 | ASKQGFGNEKLF
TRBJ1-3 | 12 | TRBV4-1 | ASSLQGSGNTIY
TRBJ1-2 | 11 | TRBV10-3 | AISDDRGYGYT
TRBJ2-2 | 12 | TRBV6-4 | ASSELAGPGELF
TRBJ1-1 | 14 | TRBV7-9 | ASSLRPGASNTEAF
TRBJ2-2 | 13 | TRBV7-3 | ASSLGTSGSGELF
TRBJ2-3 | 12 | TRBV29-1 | SVEGPGLTDTQY
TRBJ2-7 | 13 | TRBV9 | ASSVGGASSYEQY
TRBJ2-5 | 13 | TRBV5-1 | ASSLVLAGEETQY
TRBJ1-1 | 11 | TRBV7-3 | ASSLSQNTEAF
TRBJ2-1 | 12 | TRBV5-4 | ASSLSQGSNEQF
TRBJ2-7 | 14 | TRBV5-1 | ASSLGHRDRAYEQY
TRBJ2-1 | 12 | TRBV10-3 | AISESPGTNEQF
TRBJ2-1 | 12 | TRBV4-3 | ASSQDLISYEQF
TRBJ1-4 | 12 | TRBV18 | ASSFGANNEKLF
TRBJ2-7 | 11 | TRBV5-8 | ASSVTGSYEQY
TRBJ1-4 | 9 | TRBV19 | ATGANEKLF